This entry concerns a single TCR beta chain. All the patients suffered relapse after autologous stem cell transplantation, and brentuximab vedotin exposure differed. Complete response, partial response or progressive disease was recorded as best response. V trimming: 3 bases; J trimming: 4 bases; junction bases outside the gene matches: 2. Looked up from germline, CDR1 is SNHLY and CDR2 is FYNNEI. This CDR3 contains 13 residues. Sequencing was performed with immunoSEQ multiplex PCR; in TCRdb, only in-frame clones are kept and a portion is missing. The sample holds tens of thousands of clones; about 93% are singletons and the top ten take about 7.6%. The data belong to a study of PD-1 blockade in classical Hodgkin lymphoma. At the level of the study: On a schedule of every 2 weeks, patients received nivolumab 3 mg/kg intravenously.

This chain links TRBV2 with TRBJ1-2, with TRBD1 identical over 7 bases. The sequencing used peripheral blood mononuclear cells (PBMCs), collected at baseline. The sequence derives from a human donor with classical Hodgkin lymphoma. The CDR3 bases are TGTGCCAGCAGTGAGTGGGACAGCTATGGCTACACCTTC. Its translation: CASSEWDSYGYTF.